This passage covers 21 T cell receptor beta chains from one sample sequenced in a study of neurological immune-mediated disorders. Using its own MiXCR run on the 5' RACE reads, TCRdb lists one record per CDR3 protein. The sample consists of roughly 15,000 distinct CDR3 sequences, under 15% of them appearing once. Source material: PBMCs. The receptors were gathered from a man between 60 and 75 years old with HTLV-1-associated myelopathy (HAM/TSP).

In its sample, this clonotype was seen many times. The rearrangement joins TRBV5-5 to TRBJ2-6; possible D gene TRBD2, 6 bases. Trimming cost V 2 bases and J 10 bases, with 10 bases left between them. CDR3 length: 13 amino acids. The germline V gene encodes CDR1 SGHKS and CDR2 YYEKEE (reference sequence). In nucleotides, the CDR3 is TGTGCCAGCAGCTTAAAGGAGGGGAACGTCCTGACTTTC. Protein product: CASSLKEGNVLTF.

The gene calls are TRBV5-6 and TRBJ2-2, with D perhaps given as TRBD1 or TRBD2 (5 bases each). V lost 9 bases to trimming and J lost 7 bases, with 19 bases between them. Germline-derived CDR1 and CDR2 are SGHDT and YYEEEE. This CDR3 has 14 residues. The CDR3 loop reads CAISWGQGGGELFF. In nucleotides, the CDR3 is TGTGCCATTAGCTGGGGCCAAGGAGGCGGGGAGCTGTTTTTT. Combining the CDR3 with reference TRBV5-6 and TRBJ2-2 gives the whole variable domain DAGVTQSPTHLIKTRGQQVTLRCSPKSGHDTVSWYQQALGQGPQFIFQYYEEEERQRGNFPDRFSGHQFPNYSSELNVNALLLGDSALYLCAISWGQGGGELFFGEGSRLTVL.

This clonotype was detected many times. CDR3 nucleotides: TGCGCCAGCAGCTCAGGCCCCCCCGGGACTAGCGGGGGAGGCAACGAGCAGTACTTC. This encodes CASSSGPPGTSGGGNEQYF. The chain has TRBV5-1 and TRBJ2-7; 14 bases match TRBD2. Germline CDR1 reads SGHRS; CDR2 reads YFSETQ. The CDR3 loop spans 19 amino acids. After removal of 3 bases from V and 5 bases from J, the junction contained 16 bases not matched to a gene.

The sample holds a few counts of this clonotype. The chain combines TRBV19 with TRBJ1-3, with D perhaps TRBD1 (5 bases). The V end lost 0 bases, the J end lost 7 bases, and 13 bases lay between the germline ends. Germline CDR1 LNHDA, CDR2 SQIVND (reference sequence). There are 15 residues in the CDR3. CDR3 bases: TGTGCCAGTAGTATAGATCCGGCAGGGCGGAACACCATATATTTT. As protein: CASSIDPAGRNTIYF.

This clonotype was found many times. The rearrangement links TRBV5-1 to TRBJ2-1; 8 bases are a match to TRBD2. CDR1 and CDR2 (germline): SGHRS, YFSETQ. This CDR3 comprises 14 residues. V dropped 4 bases and J dropped 3; count of bases not matched to a gene: 3. This chain's CDR3 is CASSPGLDYNEQFF. In DNA, the CDR3 is TGCGCCAGCAGCCCGGGACTAGACTACAATGAGCAGTTCTTC.

In this sample, this clonotype turned up many times. The rearrangement joins TRBV5-1 to TRBJ2-1, with 7 bases matching TRBD2. CDR3 length: 17 amino acids. With 0 bases clipped from V and 0 bases from J, the junction kept 6 bases outside the gene matches. Germline V lookup: CDR1 SGHRS, CDR2 YFSETQ. As DNA, the CDR3 is TGCGCCAGCAGCTTGGTAAAGGGCGGGGGCTCCTACAATGAGCAGTTCTTC. Residues: CASSLVKGGGSYNEQFF.

The chain is built from TRBV29-1 and TRBJ2-7; a weak D match, TRBD1 (6 bases). Per germline, CDR1 SQVTM and CDR2 ANQGSEA. This CDR3 region has 14 residues. CDR3 protein: CVGQWGLRAYEQYF. The DNA of the CDR3 is TGCGTTGGACAGTGGGGATTGCGGGCCTACGAGCAGTACTTC.

In this sample, this clonotype turned up many times. V gene TRBV5-5 combines with J gene TRBJ2-3; 8 nucleotides match TRBD2. The germline gives CDR1 SGHKS, CDR2 YYEKEE (reference sequence). The CDR3 spans 15 residues. Trimming cost V 4 bases and J 6 bases; bases outside gene matches: 10. CDR3 sequence reads: CASSLNGGASDTQYF. Here the CDR3 DNA reads TGTGCCAGCAGCCTCAACGGGGGGGCATCGGATACGCAGTATTTT.

The count of this clonotype is one. The chain couples TRBV20-1 to TRBJ1-3, with D possibly being TRBD1 (6 bases). Trimming took off 1 base at V and 1 base at J, with 20 bases between the two ends. CDR1 is DFQATT, CDR2 SNEGSKA, per germline (reference sequence). This CDR3 is built from 18 residues. CDR3 region: CSARVWGAGLRSGNTIYF. In DNA, the CDR3 is TGCAGTGCTAGAGTATGGGGGGCCGGGTTGAGGTCTGGAAACACCATATATTTT.

J is TRBJ2-7 and V is TRBV6-4, with a tentative D call TRBD1 (7 bases). The CDR3 extends over 13 amino acids. CDR1 is MRHNA, CDR2 SNTAGT, per germline. V was shortened by 7 bases and J by 4 bases, with 14 bases between the two germline ends. CDR3 nucleotides: TGTGCCAGCACCCCCAGGGGGGAGTACGAGCAGTACTTC. Translation gives CASTPRGEYEQYF.

This clonotype has a count of ten or more. The V and J genes are TRBV20-1 and TRBJ2-4; D not resolved. Trimming pared 3 bases from V and 3 bases from J, leaving 15 bases between. Germline V lookup: CDR1 DFQATT, CDR2 SNEGSKA (reference sequence). The CDR3 runs to 15 residues. The CDR3 DNA sequence: TGCAGTGCTAGGGCCGAGGACCCTGGCAAAAACATTCAGTACTTC. Translation gives CSARAEDPGKNIQYF.

This clonotype is medium-sized (0.01 to 0.1%) within its sample. The V call is TRBV6-1, the J call TRBJ1-5; 9 bases agree with TRBD1. The CDR3 contains 11 residues. Germline V gene lookup returns CDR1 MNHNS and CDR2 SASEGT. The J segment lost 7 bases and the V segment lost 10 bases, leaving 2 bases of the junction unmatched. The DNA for the CDR3 is TGTGCCACCGGGACAGGGCAGCCCCAGCATTTT. Protein product: CATGTGQPQHF.

At least ten counts were recorded for this clonotype. This chain uses TRBV4-3 with TRBJ2-2; tentative D call: TRBD1 (6 bases). The V gene lost 4 bases and the J gene lost 7 bases, with 19 bases spanning the gap. Germline values: CDR1 LGHNA, CDR2 YSLEER. The CDR3 sequence is 16 residues long. CDR3 DNA sequence: TGCGCCAGCAGCCCCCTTGGGGGCGCGGGTTTCGGGGAGCTGTTTTTT. This gives the protein CASSPLGGAGFGELFF.

This clonotype is termed medium-sized. J is TRBJ1-5 and V is TRBV3-1; D gene unclear. Deletions cut 4 bases from V and 9 bases from J, with 4 bases between. The CDR3 has 10 residues. Germline loops: CDR1 LGHDT, CDR2 YNNKEL (reference sequence). CDR3: CASSRRPQHF. The CDR3 bases are TGTGCCAGCAGCCGCAGGCCCCAGCATTTT.

The table lists this clonotype with many counts. The rearrangement joins TRBV10-3 to TRBJ1-1; D not resolved. Germline-derived CDR1 and CDR2 are ENHRY and SYGVKD. The CDR3 spans 14 residues. The V gene lost 3 bases and the J gene lost 1 base, with 9 bases spanning the gap. The CDR3 DNA follows: TGTGCCATCAGTGATGGCGTCCAGAACACTGAAGCTTTCTTT. This encodes CAISDGVQNTEAFF.

This clonotype was detected ten times or more. The J gene is TRBJ1-5, the V gene TRBV4-1; no reliable D call. The germline V gene has CDR1 MGHRA and CDR2 YSYEKL. The CDR3 length is 13 residues. V was cut by 0 bases and J by 6 bases, with 6 bases left in between. CDR3: CASSQEGVQPQHF. CDR3 coding DNA: TGCGCCAGCAGCCAAGAAGGCGTTCAGCCCCAGCATTTT.

This clonotype was observed at least ten times. The V gene is TRBV20-1, the J gene TRBJ1-6; D perhaps matches TRBD1 (5 bases). The CDR3 loop spans 15 amino acids. V lost 6 bases to trimming and J lost 4 bases, with 16 bases between them. The germline V gene has CDR1 DFQATT and CDR2 SNEGSKA (reference sequence). CDR3 coding DNA: TGCAGTGCCCGTCCCGGGACCGCTTATAATTCACCCCTCCACTTT. Residues: CSARPGTAYNSPLHF.

Notes on this clonotype: The junction does not match germline at one end; this may be a read error. The genes are TRBV7-7 and TRBJ2-5; D may be TRBD1 (6 bases). Germline CDR1 reads SSHAT; CDR2 reads FNYEAQ (reference sequence). This CDR3 region has 15 residues. The CDR3 DNA sequence: TGTGCTAGCAGCCTAGATACAGGGCGCCAAGAGACCCAGTACTTC. Its protein is CASSLDTGRQETQYF. The entire variable domain, with the rest obtained from reference TRBV7-7 and TRBJ2-5, is as follows: GAGVSQSPRYKVTKRGQDVTLRCDPISSHATLYWYQQALGQGPEFLTYFNYEAQPDKSGLPSDRFSAERPEGSISTLTIQRTEQRDSAMYRCASSLDTGRQETQYFGPGTRLLVL.

Ten or more counts support this clonotype. This chain joins TRBV14 and TRBJ2-5, with 10 bases identical to TRBD1. V trimming: 6 bases; J trimming: 7 bases; junction bases outside the gene matches: 14. The CDR3 totals 16 residues. Germline CDR1 SGHDN, CDR2 FVKESK. The CDR3 sequence: CASSFWDRGTPGTQYF. CDR3 nucleotides: TGTGCCAGCAGTTTTTGGGACAGGGGCACACCGGGGACCCAGTACTTC.

About this clonotype itself: Sequence at one end of the junction differs from germline and may be a read error. The chain has TRBV9 and TRBJ2-3; weak D call: TRBD2 (6 bases). The CDR3 is made up of 16 amino acids. Germline CDR1 reads SGDLS; CDR2 reads YYNGEE. CDR3 amino acids: CARSVDNGGSTDTQYF. CDR3 nucleotides: TGTGCCAGAAGCGTAGACAACGGGGGAAGCACAGATACGCAGTATTTT. The full variable domain, completed using reference TRBV9 and TRBJ2-3, is DSGVTQTPKHLITATGQRVTLRCSPRSGDLSVYWYQQSLDQGLQFLIQYYNGEERAKGNILERFSAQQFPDLHSELNLSSLELGDSALYFCARSVDNGGSTDTQYFGPGTRLTVL.

This clonotype was observed many times. The CDR3 spells CSASVGSYEQYF. The CDR3 coding sequence is TGCAGTGCCTCCGTAGGCTCCTACGAGCAGTACTTC. This sequence joins TRBV20-1 and TRBJ2-7; D not certain. This CDR3 has 12 amino acids. Germline V gene lookup returns CDR1 DFQATT and CDR2 SNEGSKA (reference sequence). V lost 6 bases and J 0 bases, leaving 9 bases between the germline ends.